Below, 18 T cell receptor beta chains from the same sample are listed, as sequenced in a study of shared clonotypes between healthy human individuals. Naive-designated CD8 cells lacked CD45RO, were positively enriched for CCR7, and omitted terminally differentiated effector memory CD45RA+ cells. Measured with immunoSEQ multiplex PCR; TCRdb has only the in-frame clones, and not every one. Here the sample spans about 750,000 clones, 90% to 95% being singletons. The source material was naive CD8+ T cells sorted from blood. The receptor set was obtained from a young man in good health.

This clone was observed a few times. The chain employs TRBV28 and TRBJ2-7, with D perhaps TRBD1 or TRBD2 (5 bases each). Looked up from germline, CDR1 is MDHEN and CDR2 is SYDVKM. V lost 10 bases to trimming and J lost 2 bases, with 12 bases between them. The CDR3 contains 12 residues. The DNA for the CDR3 is TGTGCCATCGCAGGGAGCGCCTACGAGCAGTACTTC. Its translation: CAIAGSAYEQYF. Combining the CDR3 with reference TRBV28 and TRBJ2-7 gives the whole variable domain DVKVTQSSRYLVKRTGEKVFLECVQDMDHENMFWYRQDPGLGLRLIYFSYDVKMKEKGDIPEGYSVSREKKERFSLILESASTNQTSMYLCAIAGSAYEQYFGPGTRLTVT.

As for this clone: The sample carries other DNA sequences with the same CDR3. The chain carries TRBV28 and TRBJ2-7; D gene uncertain. Per the germline V gene, CDR1 is MDHEN and CDR2 is SYDVKM. Between the trimmed V and J ends, which lost 5 bases and 3 bases, there was a span of 8 bases. The CDR3 length is 12 residues. This chain's CDR3 is CASSTNSYEQYF. Written as DNA, the CDR3 is TGTGCCAGCAGTACGAACAGCTACGAGCAGTACTTC.

V gene TRBV2 combines with J gene TRBJ2-3; TRBD2 agrees at 9 bases. V shed 7 bases and J 0 bases; nucleotides not matched to a gene: 2. Germline values: CDR1 SNHLY, CDR2 FYNNEI. The CDR3 consists of 14 residues. The CDR3 loop is CASTSGTSTDTQYF. DNA for the CDR3: TGTGCCAGCACTAGCGGGACTAGCACAGATACGCAGTATTTT.

J is TRBJ1-1 and V is TRBV29-1; a weak D match, TRBD1 (5 bases). The CDR3 spans 12 residues. CDR1 SQVTM and CDR2 ANQGSEA come from the germline V gene. V gave up 1 base and J gave up 10 bases, with 13 bases separating them. This chain's CDR3 is CSVEVGGDVAFF. The CDR3 DNA follows: TGCAGCGTTGAAGTGGGGGGGGATGTAGCTTTCTTT.

About this clone: The identical CDR3 is also encoded by other nucleotide sequences in the sample. V and J are TRBV9 and TRBJ2-2; D call uncertain. The germline V gene encodes CDR1 SGDLS and CDR2 YYNGEE. This CDR3 is 11 amino acids long. V was shortened by 4 bases and J by 8 bases, with 6 bases between the two germline ends. The CDR3 coding sequence is TGTGCCAGCAGCTCGGGTGGGGAGCTGTTTTTT. Amino acids: CASSSGGELFF.

The chain joins TRBV5-6 to TRBJ2-1; 9 positions match TRBD2. The CDR3 runs to 18 residues. Trimming cost V 4 bases and J 2 bases; bases outside gene matches: 13. From germline, CDR1 is SGHDT and CDR2 YYEEEE. The CDR3 sequence is CASSPVVQGLAPYNEQFF. Written as DNA, the CDR3 is TGTGCCAGCAGCCCTGTCGTCCAGGGACTAGCCCCCTACAATGAGCAGTTCTTC.

The genes are TRBV4-1 and TRBJ1-2, with D unclear. Germline CDR1 is MGHRA and CDR2 is YSYEKL. V was pared by 1 base and J by 4 bases, with 10 bases between. CDR3 length equals 14 residues. CDR3 sequence (DNA): TGCGCCAGCAGCCAAGTGGGCGGTGGCTATGGCTACACCTTC. Translated: CASSQVGGGYGYTF.

In this sample, this clone turned up once. The rearrangement links TRBV27 to TRBJ2-4, with unresolved D. V was trimmed by 6 bases and J by 5 bases, leaving 14 bases between them. The CDR3 length is 14 residues. CDR1 and CDR2 (germline): MNHEY, SMNVEV (reference sequence). DNA of the CDR3: TGTGCCAGCAGGGGATACGACGGCCAAAACATTCAGTACTTC. Translation: CASRGYDGQNIQYF.

The chain has TRBV7-9 and TRBJ2-1, with D possibly matching TRBD2 (5 bases). The V and J ends lost 8 bases and 7 bases respectively, with 18 bases between them. The germline V gene encodes CDR1 SEHNR and CDR2 FQNEAQ (reference sequence). There are 14 residues in the CDR3. The CDR3 spells CASGNPQRMNEQFF. The CDR3 nucleotides are TGTGCCAGCGGAAACCCCCAGCGGATGAATGAGCAGTTCTTC. Full variable domain (missing parts from reference TRBV7-9 and TRBJ2-1): DTGVSQNPRHKITKRGQNVTFRCDPISEHNRLYWYRQTLGQGPEFLTYFQNEAQLEKSRLLSDRFSAERPKGSFSTLEIQRTEQGDSAMYLCASGNPQRMNEQFFGPGTRLTVL.

The chain combines TRBV11-2 with TRBJ2-5, with D perhaps matching TRBD2 (6 bases). The CDR3 totals 18 residues. Trimming shortened V by 1 base and J by 0 bases, and 18 bases separated the two germline ends. Germline-derived CDR1 and CDR2 are SGHAT and FQNNGV. The CDR3 loop reads CASSLGRWAGKDQETQYF. CDR3 bases: TGTGCCAGCAGCTTAGGGAGGTGGGCGGGAAAGGACCAAGAGACCCAGTACTTC.

The chain has TRBV5-1 and TRBJ2-2, with 7 bases matching TRBD1. The CDR3 has 13 amino acids. Germline V gene sequence: CDR1 SGHRS, CDR2 YFSETQ. Losses at the gene ends were 3 bases for V and 6 bases for J; bases not matched to a gene: 2. The CDR3 region is CASSSGQPGELFF. The CDR3 DNA sequence: TGCGCCAGCAGCTCGGGACAGCCCGGGGAGCTGTTTTTT.

The rearrangement uses TRBV28 and TRBJ1-4, with 7 positions matching TRBD1. CDR1 MDHEN and CDR2 SYDVKM come from the germline V gene. The CDR3 is 17 residues long. With 1 base clipped from V and 6 bases from J, the junction kept 11 bases outside the gene matches. CDR3 residues: CASSLFIETGSDEKLFF. CDR3 DNA sequence: TGTGCCAGCAGTTTATTCATTGAGACAGGGAGTGATGAAAAACTGTTTTTT.

The chain uses TRBV7-3 and TRBJ1-3; D is perhaps TRBD1 (6 bases). This CDR3 comprises 18 residues. Looked up from germline, CDR1 is SGHTA and CDR2 is FQGTGA. V dropped 3 bases and J dropped 0 bases, with 18 bases sitting between them. This CDR3 reads CASSFWGQGRDSGNTIYF. The CDR3 DNA is TGTGCCAGCAGCTTCTGGGGGCAGGGAAGGGACTCTGGAAACACCATATATTTT.

The genes are TRBV5-4 and TRBJ2-3; weak D call: TRBD2 (6 bases). The ends were cut back, 0 bases at V and 6 bases at J, with 11 bases in the middle. This CDR3 region has 14 residues. Per the germline V gene, CDR1 is SGHNT and CDR2 is YYREEE (reference sequence). CDR3 sequence: CASSLVGLADTQYF. The DNA for the CDR3 is TGTGCCAGCAGCTTGGTGGGACTCGCGGATACGCAGTATTTT. The full variable domain, rest sourced from reference TRBV5-4 and TRBJ2-3, is ETGVTQSPTHLIKTRGQQVTLRCSSQSGHNTVSWYQQALGQGPQFIFQYYREEENGRGNFPPRFSGLQFPNYSSELNVNALELDDSALYLCASSLVGLADTQYFGPGTRLTVL.

V and J are TRBV27 and TRBJ2-7, with D uncertain. V was shortened by 4 bases and J by 5 bases, with 15 bases between the two germline ends. The CDR3 length is 14 residues. Per the germline V gene, CDR1 is MNHEY and CDR2 is SMNVEV (reference sequence). The CDR3 protein is CASSSGVPVNEQYF. The CDR3 region has the DNA TGTGCCAGCAGTTCAGGAGTTCCGGTAAACGAGCAGTACTTC.

The rearrangement joins TRBV5-1 to TRBJ2-3, with D perhaps given as TRBD1 or TRBD2 (5 bases each). The germline CDR1 and CDR2 sequences are SGHRS and YFSETQ. The V end lost 2 bases, the J end lost 5 bases, and 9 bases lay between the germline ends. This CDR3 comprises 13 residues. This chain's CDR3 is CASSFWGRDTQYF. The CDR3 DNA is TGCGCCAGCAGCTTTTGGGGGAGAGATACGCAGTATTTT.

This clone appeared once. This chain connects TRBV6-5 to TRBJ2-1; D is ambiguous. CDR1 is MNHEY and CDR2 is SVGAGI in the germline V gene. This CDR3 has 16 residues. Trimming removed 0 bases from V and 1 base from J, with 10 bases in between. The CDR3 region has the DNA TGTGCCAGCAGTTACTCCGGGTTTGGGTCCTACAATGAGCAGTTCTTC. Amino acid sequence: CASSYSGFGSYNEQFF.

The chain couples TRBV29-1 to TRBJ1-2; 7 bases agree with TRBD1. Germline V gives CDR1 SQVTM, CDR2 ANQGSEA. Trimming took 2 bases from V and 2 from J; bases not matched to a gene: 8. The CDR3 has 15 amino acids. The CDR3 protein is CSVELEGALNYGYTF. The CDR3 DNA sequence: TGCAGCGTTGAATTGGAGGGGGCGCTGAACTATGGCTACACCTTC.